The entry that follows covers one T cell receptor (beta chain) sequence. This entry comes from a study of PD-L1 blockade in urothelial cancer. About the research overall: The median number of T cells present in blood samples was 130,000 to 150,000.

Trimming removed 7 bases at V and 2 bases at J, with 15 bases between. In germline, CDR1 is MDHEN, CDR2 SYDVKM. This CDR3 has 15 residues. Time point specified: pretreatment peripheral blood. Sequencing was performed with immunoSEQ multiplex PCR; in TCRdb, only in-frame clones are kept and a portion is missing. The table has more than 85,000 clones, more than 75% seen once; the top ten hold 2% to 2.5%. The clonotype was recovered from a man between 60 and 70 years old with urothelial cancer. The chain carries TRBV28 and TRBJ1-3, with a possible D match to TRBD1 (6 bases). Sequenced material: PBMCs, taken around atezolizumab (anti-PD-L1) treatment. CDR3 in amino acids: CASTITGIPGNTIYF. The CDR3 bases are TGTGCCAGCACCATTACAGGGATCCCTGGAAACACCATATATTTT. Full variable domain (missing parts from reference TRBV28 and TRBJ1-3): DVKVTQSSRYLVKRTGEKVFLECVQDMDHENMFWYRQDPGLGLRLIYFSYDVKMKEKGDIPEGYSVSREKKERFSLILESASTNQTSMYLCASTITGIPGNTIYFGEGSWLTVV.